The 20 T cell receptor beta chains presented below share a single source sample, sequenced in a study of Graves' ophthalmopathy and Graves' hyperthyroidism. Transcripts of RNA were the source for amplifying TCR beta CDR3 regions. Investigators did first-round RT-PCR with HTBI primers, then second-round multiplex PCR. TCRdb ran MiXCR on the multiplex PCR reads and lists one entry per CDR3 protein. The table has 1 million to 1.3 million distinct CDR3 sequences, around a third seen once. The source material was peripheral blood or thyroid tissue (not recorded which). The receptors stem from an adult man with Graves' hyperthyroidism.

This clonotype came up a few times. This chain connects TRBV7-2 to TRBJ1-2; D unresolved. V lost 5 bases and J 8 bases, leaving 12 bases between the germline ends. The CDR3 consists of 12 residues. CDR1 and CDR2 (germline): SGHTA, FQGNSA. CDR3 bases: TGTGCCAGCAGCGCCCGGTGGGGAGGCTACACCTTC. Its translation: CASSARWGGYTF. The entire variable domain, with the rest obtained from reference TRBV7-2 and TRBJ1-2, is as follows: GAGVSQSPSNKVTEKGKDVELRCDPISGHTALYWYRQSLGQGLEFLIYFQGNSAPDKSGLPSDRFSAERTGGSVSTLTIQRTQQEDSAVYLCASSARWGGYTFGSGTRLTVV.

This clonotype came up a few times. This chain links TRBV2 with TRBJ1-5; D uncertain. Germline V gene lookup returns CDR1 SNHLY and CDR2 FYNNEI. Trimming shortened V by 8 bases and J by 4 bases, and 15 bases separated the two germline ends. CDR3 size: 14 residues. Here the CDR3 DNA reads TGTGCCAGCGCAGGTCAGTTATGGAATCAGCCCCAGCATTTT. Its protein product is CASAGQLWNQPQHF.

This clonotype has at least ten counts. The chain has TRBV2 and TRBJ1-1; the D gene is possibly TRBD1 (5 bases). Germline V lookup: CDR1 SNHLY, CDR2 FYNNEI. Trimming took 7 bases from V and 4 from J, leaving 16 bases between them. This CDR3 region has 14 residues. This chain's CDR3 is CASTEGQGLTEAFF. The CDR3, as DNA: TGTGCCAGCACCGAGGGCCAGGGACTCACTGAAGCTTTCTTT.

The rearrangement links TRBV2 to TRBJ1-5, with D perhaps TRBD1 (5 bases). V was trimmed by 4 bases and J by 7 bases, leaving 11 bases between them. This CDR3 is built from 13 residues. CDR1 SNHLY and CDR2 FYNNEI come from the germline V gene. In DNA, the CDR3 is TGTGCCAGCAGTGCGGCGGGGGGACAGCCCCAGCATTTT. It translates to CASSAAGGQPQHF.

This clonotype showed up many times. The rearrangement links TRBV19 to TRBJ2-2; the match to TRBD2 covers 7 bases. The CDR3 spans 16 residues. V was pared by 5 bases and J by 0 bases, with 6 bases of the junction left unmatched. Germline V gives CDR1 LNHDA, CDR2 SQIVND (reference sequence). Written as DNA, the CDR3 is TGTGCCAGTAGTGTGGGACTACTCGCGAACACCGGGGAGCTGTTTTTT. Amino acid sequence: CASSVGLLANTGELFF.

This clonotype was counted at least ten times. The gene calls are TRBV10-3 and TRBJ2-5, with D perhaps matching TRBD2 (6 bases). Deletions cut 3 bases from V and 2 bases from J, with 7 bases between. Germline lookup yields CDR1 ENHRY and CDR2 SYGVKD. The CDR3 totals 13 residues. The CDR3 sequence: CAISDGGQETQYF. CDR3 coding DNA: TGTGCCATCAGTGATGGAGGGCAAGAGACCCAGTACTTC.

V and J are TRBV7-9 and TRBJ2-5; TRBD1 might be the D (6 bases). CDR3 length: 14 amino acids. Per germline, CDR1 SEHNR and CDR2 FQNEAQ (reference sequence). V lost 5 bases and J 9 bases, leaving 19 bases between the germline ends. CDR3 nucleotides: TGTGCCAGCAGCCCGGGACATGTGCGTCAGCCCCAGTACTTC. Its translation: CASSPGHVRQPQYF.

The sample holds a few counts of this clonotype. The chain links TRBV19 to TRBJ1-5; no clear D gene. Looked up from germline, CDR1 is LNHDA and CDR2 is SQIVND (reference sequence). The V end lost 3 bases, the J end lost 6 bases, and 12 bases lay between the germline ends. The CDR3 consists of 14 residues. The CDR3 bases are TGTGCCAGTAGTATGCCCGACGGCGGTCAGCCCCAGCATTTT. Its protein product is CASSMPDGGQPQHF. The full variable domain, its missing parts supplied by reference TRBV19 and TRBJ1-5, is DGGITQSPKYLFRKEGQNVTLSCEQNLNHDAMYWYRQDPGQGLRLIYYSQIVNDFQKGDIAEGYSVSREKKESFPLTVTSAQKNPTAFYLCASSMPDGGQPQHFGDGTRLSIL.

The CDR3 is CASSYSETGEQYF. CDR3 bases: TGTGCCAGCAGTTACTCCGAGACCGGGGAGCAGTACTTC. The chain has TRBV11-2 and TRBJ2-7; D is unclear. The V gene's germline CDR1 is SGHAT and CDR2 FQNNGV. V was trimmed by 6 bases and J by 7 bases, leaving 16 bases between them. This CDR3 is 13 amino acids long.

This clonotype was seen many times. This chain links TRBV19 with TRBJ2-6; tentative D call: TRBD2 (5 bases). Germline lookup yields CDR1 LNHDA and CDR2 SQIVND (reference sequence). The CDR3 totals 19 residues. The V end was cut by 10 bases, the J end by 3 bases, with 28 bases between. The CDR3 is CATAPTDYSLGFGANVLTF. For the CDR3, the DNA is TGTGCCACCGCCCCTACTGACTATTCTCTGGGGTTTGGGGCCAACGTCCTGACTTTC.

In its sample, this clonotype was seen many times. The chain joins TRBV7-2 to TRBJ2-7; D may correspond to TRBD1 or TRBD2 (5 bases each). Trimming cost V 1 base and J 6 bases, with 22 bases left between them. Germline V gene data show CDR1 as SGHTA and CDR2 as FQGNSA. This CDR3 has 17 amino acids. The CDR3 loop reads CASSLGVVWDGSFEQYF. The CDR3 DNA reads TGTGCCAGCAGCTTAGGGGTAGTGTGGGACGGAAGTTTCGAGCAGTACTTC.

This clonotype is a singleton in its sample. This may come from a read error, since a much larger clone is one base off. This chain links TRBV7-8 with TRBJ2-6; D is ambiguous. V lost 1 base to trimming and J lost 17 bases, with 3 bases between them. The length of the CDR3 is 9 residues. The germline V gene encodes CDR1 SGHVS and CDR2 FQNEAQ. The CDR3 loop reads CASSLVVTF. The CDR3 DNA sequence: TGTGCCAGCAGCTTAGTCGTGACTTTC.

This clonotype was counted ten times or more. The genes are TRBV5-4 and TRBJ1-1; 8 bases agree with TRBD1. The length of the CDR3 is 13 residues. CDR1 is SGHNT, CDR2 YYREEE, per germline (reference sequence). V lost 2 bases and J lost 8; bases outside the gene matches: 5. The CDR3 here is CASSFGRGLEAFF. The CDR3 nucleotides are TGTGCCAGCAGCTTTGGCAGGGGGCTCGAAGCTTTCTTT.

This clonotype was counted at least ten times. The CDR3 coding sequence is TGTGCCAGCAGCTTCGGACGGTCTAACTATGGCTACACCTTC. Translated: CASSFGRSNYGYTF. This chain joins TRBV7-3 and TRBJ1-2; D uncertain. This CDR3 region has 14 residues. Germline V gene lookup returns CDR1 SGHTA and CDR2 FQGTGA. The V end lost 3 bases, the J end lost 0 bases, and 8 bases lay between the germline ends.

This clonotype came up many times. In nucleotides, the CDR3 is TGTGCCAGTGATCGGTCGGGGGGCAATCAGCCCCAGCATTTT. This translates into CASDRSGGNQPQHF. The chain combines TRBV19 with TRBJ1-5; D perhaps matches TRBD1 (5 bases). Germline V gene data show CDR1 as LNHDA and CDR2 as SQIVND (reference sequence). CDR3 size: 14 residues. The V and J ends lost 8 bases and 2 bases respectively, with 13 bases between them.

The chain combines TRBV10-2 with TRBJ1-1; a weak D match, TRBD1 (5 bases). Germline V gene lookup returns CDR1 WSHSY and CDR2 SAAADI. This CDR3 comprises 14 residues. The germline V and J ends were trimmed by 1 base and 4 bases, with 10 bases remaining between them. The CDR3 sequence: CASSEWDGPTEAFF. CDR3 DNA sequence: TGCGCCAGCAGTGAGTGGGACGGACCCACTGAAGCTTTCTTT.

V usage is TRBV7-9 and J usage is TRBJ2-2; possible D gene TRBD1, 6 bases. The CDR3 runs to 14 residues. V was pared by 5 bases and J by 5 bases, with 12 bases between. The V gene's germline CDR1 is SEHNR and CDR2 FQNEAQ (reference sequence). CDR3 nucleotides: TGTGCCAGCAGCCAACGAGGGGGTACCGGGGAGCTGTTTTTT. It encodes CASSQRGGTGELFF.

This clonotype came up many times. This chain connects TRBV2 to TRBJ1-4; D gene unclear. Per germline, CDR1 SNHLY and CDR2 FYNNEI. The ends were cut back, 5 bases at V and 0 bases at J, with 16 bases in the middle. This CDR3 is built from 17 residues. The CDR3 here is CASSMRRIWSTNEKLFF. In DNA form, the CDR3 reads TGTGCCAGCAGTATGAGAAGGATCTGGTCAACTAATGAAAAACTGTTTTTT.

The V gene is TRBV7-9, the J gene TRBJ1-1; the match to TRBD1 covers 8 bases. The CDR3 is 15 amino acids. Germline trimming cut 3 bases from V and 4 bases from J; bases unmatched to any gene: 7. Per the germline V gene, CDR1 is SEHNR and CDR2 is FQNEAQ (reference sequence). The CDR3 coding sequence is TGTGCCAGCAGCTTCGCACAGGGGGTGGGCACTGAAGCTTTCTTT. The encoded protein is CASSFAQGVGTEAFF.

The rearrangement links TRBV29-1 to TRBJ2-1, with 7 bases that match TRBD2. This CDR3 is 14 amino acids long. Trimming removed 4 bases from V and 4 bases from J; junction bases left unmatched: 7. Germline V lookup: CDR1 SQVTM, CDR2 ANQGSEA. CDR3 nucleotides: TGCAGCGTTGTAGGAGGGGACTATTACAATGAGCAGTTCTTC. Translation gives CSVVGGDYYNEQFF.